This entry lists 31 T cell receptor beta chains sequenced from one sample in a study of blood T cell repertoires in COVID-19. Generated by immunoSEQ multiplex PCR, the TCRdb table keeps only in-frame clones and is missing some. The sample carries about 99,000 clones, approximately 90% recorded once. The sequenced sample was peripheral blood. These receptors were taken from a man aged 45-60 years in a cohort sampled during active COVID-19.

The chain carries TRBV24-1 and TRBJ1-3; a possible D gene is TRBD1 (5 bases). Per the germline V gene, CDR1 is KGHDR and CDR2 is SFDVKD. The CDR3 sequence is 13 residues long. V was pared by 8 bases and J by 2 bases, with 9 bases between. This chain's CDR3 is CATKKGAGNTIYF. Here the CDR3 DNA reads TGTGCCACCAAAAAAGGGGCTGGAAACACCATATATTTT.

The chain has TRBV7-9 and TRBJ2-5; 13 bases are a match to TRBD2. CDR3 length equals 16 residues. Germline V CDR1 and CDR2: SEHNR, FQNEAQ (reference sequence). J was trimmed by 2 bases and V by 4 bases; bases with no gene match: 4. The CDR3 region has the DNA TGTGCCAGCAGCTCCCGGACTAGCGGGGGTCAAGAGACCCAGTACTTC. This translates into CASSSRTSGGQETQYF.

The rearrangement joins TRBV6-5 to TRBJ1-2; D not certain. The CDR3 contains 13 residues. CDR1 and CDR2 from the germline V gene are MNHEY and SVGAGI. Trimming took 6 bases from V and 3 from J, leaving 11 bases between them. CDR3 sequence: CASSRGPYYGYTF. CDR3 DNA: TGTGCCAGCAGCCGAGGCCCTTACTATGGCTACACCTTC.

The chain has TRBV9 and TRBJ1-6; 7 bases map to TRBD1. Germline values: CDR1 SGDLS, CDR2 YYNGEE. The CDR3 has 18 amino acids. Germline trimming cut 0 bases from V and 0 bases from J; bases unmatched to any gene: 6. The chain's CDR3 is CASSVDRDRGSYNSPLHF. The CDR3 nucleotides are TGTGCCAGCAGCGTAGACAGGGACAGAGGCTCCTATAATTCACCCCTCCACTTT.

The chain has TRBV27 and TRBJ2-2; TRBD1 matches at 8 bases. Germline CDR1 is MNHEY and CDR2 is SMNVEV (reference sequence). The CDR3 is 16 residues long. With 4 bases clipped from V and 1 base from J, the junction kept 5 bases outside the gene matches. The CDR3 bases are TGTGCCAGCAGTTCGCGAGGACAGGGGAACACCGGGGAGCTGTTTTTT. Amino acids: CASSSRGQGNTGELFF.

V gene TRBV6-2 or TRBV6-3 combines with J gene TRBJ2-2; 9 bases map to TRBD1. V lost 5 bases and J lost 6; bases outside the gene matches: 7. This CDR3 comprises 15 residues. CDR1 MNHEY and CDR2 SVGEGT come from the germline V gene. CDR3 nucleotide sequence: TGTGCCAGCAGTAAACGGACAGGGGTCGCCGGGGAGCTGTTTTTT. It yields the protein CASSKRTGVAGELFF.

V gene TRBV5-6 combines with J gene TRBJ1-5, with 8 bases fitting TRBD1. V was clipped by 2 bases and J by 6 bases; unmatched bases: 7. The CDR3 loop spans 15 amino acids. Germline V gene lookup returns CDR1 SGHDT and CDR2 YYEEEE. This CDR3 is CASSFRQGAGQPQHF. The DNA for the CDR3 is TGTGCCAGCAGCTTTAGGCAGGGGGCGGGTCAGCCCCAGCATTTT.

The chain couples TRBV6-6 to TRBJ2-1; 12 positions agree with TRBD2. This CDR3 contains 15 residues. After removal of 11 bases from V and 4 bases from J, the junction contained 9 bases not matched to a gene. From germline, CDR1 is MNHNY and CDR2 SVGAGI (reference sequence). The CDR3 DNA sequence: TGTGCCGCCAAGACTAGCGGGGGACCATACAATGAGCAGTTCTTC. Its translation is CAAKTSGGPYNEQFF.

This rearrangement joins TRBV6-6 to TRBJ1-5; D gene unclear. V was cut by 6 bases and J by 1 base, with 10 bases left in between. Germline values: CDR1 MNHNY, CDR2 SVGAGI (reference sequence). The CDR3 extends over 14 amino acids. The CDR3 sequence: CASRRDLSNQPQHF. For the CDR3, the DNA is TGTGCCAGCAGACGCGATCTCAGCAATCAGCCCCAGCATTTT.

The V call is TRBV15, the J call TRBJ1-5; 8 bases match TRBD1. V lost 3 bases, J lost 11 bases, and 6 bases stayed unmatched. Looked up from germline, CDR1 is LNHNV and CDR2 is YYDKDF (reference sequence). The CDR3 is 13 amino acids. The CDR3 DNA sequence: TGTGCCACCAGCAGGGACAGGGTTCTGACCCAGCATTTT. Residues: CATSRDRVLTQHF.

The V gene is TRBV10-3, the J gene TRBJ2-3; 9 bases fit TRBD1. The length of the CDR3 is 15 residues. Germline CDR1 reads ENHRY; CDR2 reads SYGVKD. The V gene end was trimmed by 6 bases and the J gene end by 5 bases; junction bases not matched to a gene: 9. The CDR3 DNA follows: TGTGCCATCAGCGAACGACAGGGGGGTTTAGATACGCAGTATTTT. Amino acid sequence: CAISERQGGLDTQYF.

V and J are TRBV7-6 and TRBJ2-4, with 8 bases aligning to TRBD1. V lost 1 base to trimming and J lost 5 bases; unmatched junction nucleotides: 7. Germline V gene data show CDR1 as SGHVS and CDR2 as FNYEAQ. CDR3 length: 16 amino acids. The CDR3 is CASSLGYGQGQNIQYF. Written as DNA, the CDR3 is TGTGCCAGCAGCTTAGGCTACGGACAGGGTCAAAACATTCAGTACTTC.

For this clone: The identical CDR3 is also encoded by other nucleotide sequences in the sample. This rearrangement joins TRBV6-5 to TRBJ2-5, with unresolved D. Per germline, CDR1 MNHEY and CDR2 SVGAGI. V shed 1 base and J shed 3 bases, with 6 bases lying between them. The CDR3 sequence is 13 residues long. In DNA, the CDR3 is TGTGCCAGCAGTTACTACAGAAAAGAGACCCAGTACTTC. This codes for CASSYYRKETQYF.

This chain uses TRBV5-1 with TRBJ2-5; D perhaps matches TRBD2 (6 bases). V was cut by 2 bases and J by 1 base, with 12 bases left in between. The CDR3 has 15 residues. Looked up from germline, CDR1 is SGHRS and CDR2 is YFSETQ. This chain's CDR3 is CASSFGGGTQETQYF. The CDR3 nucleotides read TGCGCCAGCAGCTTTGGTGGGGGGACCCAAGAGACCCAGTACTTC.

This clone appeared once. The chain employs TRBV5-4 and TRBJ2-1, with D perhaps matching TRBD1 (6 bases). Germline V gives CDR1 SGHNT, CDR2 YYREEE (reference sequence). The V end lost 4 bases, the J end lost 5 bases, and 13 bases lay between the germline ends. The CDR3 is 14 residues long. In nucleotides, the CDR3 is TGTGCCAGCAGCACATCGGACAGCAACAATGAGCAGTTCTTC. It translates to CASSTSDSNNEQFF.

The rearrangement links TRBV15 to TRBJ2-1; D ambiguous. This CDR3 is 11 amino acids long. V was trimmed by 6 bases and J by 7 bases, leaving 7 bases between them. Looked up from germline, CDR1 is LNHNV and CDR2 is YYDKDF (reference sequence). This CDR3 reads CATSVRNEQFF. As DNA, the CDR3 is TGTGCCACCAGTGTACGGAATGAGCAGTTCTTC.

The V gene is TRBV4-3, the J gene TRBJ1-4, with D tentatively TRBD1 (6 bases). This CDR3 comprises 16 residues. V lost 0 bases and J lost 7, with 15 bases in between. Germline-derived CDR1 and CDR2 are LGHNA and YSLEER. This CDR3 is CASSQDRAGVTEKLFF. For the CDR3, the DNA is TGCGCCAGCAGCCAAGACCGGGCAGGGGTGACTGAAAAACTGTTTTTT.

The chain carries TRBV28 and TRBJ2-2; 9 bases line up with TRBD1. The CDR3 sequence is 14 residues long. The J segment lost 3 bases and the V segment lost 6 bases, leaving 2 bases of the junction unmatched. Per the germline V gene, CDR1 is MDHEN and CDR2 is SYDVKM. The CDR3 protein is CASRRQGDTGELFF. The CDR3 DNA sequence: TGTGCCAGCAGACGACAGGGGGACACCGGGGAGCTGTTTTTT. Full variable domain (remainder filled in from reference TRBV28 and TRBJ2-2): DVKVTQSSRYLVKRTGEKVFLECVQDMDHENMFWYRQDPGLGLRLIYFSYDVKMKEKGDIPEGYSVSREKKERFSLILESASTNQTSMYLCASRRQGDTGELFFGEGSRLTVL.

The CDR3 region is CASGLSGGAWEETQYF. For the CDR3, the DNA is TGTGCCAGCGGGTTAAGCGGGGGGGCGTGGGAAGAGACCCAGTACTTC. This chain links TRBV9 with TRBJ2-5; TRBD2 matches at 10 bases. The CDR3 has 16 residues. The ends lost 7 bases at V and 3 bases at J; junction bases unmatched: 12. CDR1 and CDR2 (germline): SGDLS, YYNGEE. Based on the CDR3 plus reference TRBV9 and TRBJ2-5, the full variable domain is DSGVTQTPKHLITATGQRVTLRCSPRSGDLSVYWYQQSLDQGLQFLIQYYNGEERAKGNILERFSAQQFPDLHSELNLSSLELGDSALYFCASGLSGGAWEETQYFGPGTRLLVL.

J is TRBJ1-6 and V is TRBV2; 7 nucleotides line up with TRBD1. The V and J ends lost 7 bases and 8 bases, in that order; junction bases with no gene match: 8. The CDR3 runs 14 residues. The germline gives CDR1 SNHLY, CDR2 FYNNEI. The CDR3 spells CASNRGRSDSPLHF. DNA of the CDR3: TGTGCCAGCAACAGGGGACGTTCGGATTCACCCCTCCACTTT.

This chain uses TRBV7-6 with TRBJ2-3, with 8 bases aligning to TRBD2. Trimming at V came to 5 bases and at J to 6 bases, leaving 19 bases not matched to a gene. The CDR3 is made up of 18 amino acids. CDR1 and CDR2 from the germline V gene are SGHVS and FNYEAQ. CDR3 bases: TGTGCCAGCAGCAAAAGACAGCCCACTAGCGGAAGGGGGGATACGCAGTATTTT. As protein: CASSKRQPTSGRGDTQYF.

J is TRBJ1-2 and V is TRBV4-1; 7 bases are a match to TRBD1. The germline V gene has CDR1 MGHRA and CDR2 YSYEKL. The CDR3 extends over 16 amino acids. Unmatched junction bases numbered 9, after V lost 1 base and J lost 4 bases. CDR3 sequence (DNA): TGCGCCAGCAGCCAAGGCGGACAGGATCGATTCTATGGCTACACCTTC. Its protein product is CASSQGGQDRFYGYTF.

The chain is built from TRBV10-3 and TRBJ1-2; 10 bases are a match to TRBD1. The CDR3 totals 16 residues. V lost 6 bases to trimming and J lost 8 bases; unmatched junction nucleotides: 15. Germline V CDR1 and CDR2: ENHRY, SYGVKD. The CDR3 nucleotides are TGTGCCATCAGGTCCGTTGGGACAGGGGACCCAGAGGGCTACACCTTC. Protein: CAIRSVGTGDPEGYTF.

The chain combines TRBV6-2 or TRBV6-3 with TRBJ2-1; 9 bases agree with TRBD1. From germline, CDR1 is MNHEY and CDR2 SVGEGT. V gave up 6 bases and J gave up 3 bases; unmatched junction bases: 9. This CDR3 has 16 residues. CDR3 bases: TGTGCCAGCAGCCGCGGGACAGGGAGTATCTACAATGAGCAGTTCTTC. As protein: CASSRGTGSIYNEQFF.

Only a few counts were recorded for this clone. This sequence joins TRBV5-4 and TRBJ2-2, with D tentatively TRBD1 (6 bases). Looked up from germline, CDR1 is SGHNT and CDR2 is YYREEE (reference sequence). V was clipped by 0 bases and J by 7 bases, with 13 bases between them. There are 15 residues in the CDR3. The CDR3 loop reads CASSLAGARLGELFF. The CDR3 DNA follows: TGTGCCAGCAGCTTGGCAGGGGCTAGGCTCGGGGAGCTGTTTTTT. The variable domain in full, completed from reference TRBV5-4 and TRBJ2-2, reads ETGVTQSPTHLIKTRGQQVTLRCSSQSGHNTVSWYQQALGQGPQFIFQYYREEENGRGNFPPRFSGLQFPNYSSELNVNALELDDSALYLCASSLAGARLGELFFGEGSRLTVL.

The chain uses TRBV29-1 and TRBJ1-1; tentative D call: TRBD1 (5 bases). Germline V gene data show CDR1 as SQVTM and CDR2 as ANQGSEA. This CDR3 has 13 amino acids. Trimming took off 4 bases at V and 8 bases at J, with 17 bases between the two ends. The DNA of the CDR3 is TGCAGCGTTGGGGATCAGGGAGGGTTGGAAGCTTTCTTT. Protein product: CSVGDQGGLEAFF.

V is TRBV11-3 and J is TRBJ2-3, with D perhaps matching TRBD2 (5 bases). Trimming pared 1 base from V and 11 bases from J, leaving 13 bases between. Germline loops: CDR1 SGHNT, CDR2 YENEEA. The CDR3 sequence is 13 residues long. The CDR3 nucleotides read TGTGCCAGCAGCTTAGTGCCGGGGTTTAGGCAGTATTTT. Translated, it gives CASSLVPGFRQYF.

This clone has a single count. The chain recombines TRBV10-3 with TRBJ1-1; 11 nucleotides match TRBD1. V lost 5 bases, J lost 1 base, and 3 bases stayed unmatched. CDR1 and CDR2 (germline): ENHRY, SYGVKD. The CDR3 length is 15 residues. This CDR3 is CAISRDRGTNTEAFF. The CDR3 bases are TGTGCCATCAGTCGGGACAGGGGGACGAACACTGAAGCTTTCTTT.

V gene TRBV14 combines with J gene TRBJ2-1; maybe TRBD2 (6 bases). There are 17 residues in the CDR3. V shed 0 bases and J shed 5 bases, with 17 bases lying between them. Germline V gene lookup returns CDR1 SGHDN and CDR2 FVKESK. The CDR3 region is CASSQEVRDFTNNEQFF. As DNA, the CDR3 is TGTGCCAGCAGCCAAGAGGTCCGGGACTTCACAAACAATGAGCAGTTCTTC.

This chain uses TRBV6-2 or TRBV6-3 with TRBJ1-2; D remains unclear. Per germline, CDR1 MNHEY and CDR2 SVGEGT. V shed 6 bases and J shed 8 bases, with 16 bases lying between them. The CDR3 runs to 13 residues. CDR3 DNA sequence: TGTGCCAGCAGCACCGGGAGGCCCGGAGGCTACACCTTC. Residues: CASSTGRPGGYTF.

The rearrangement joins TRBV19 to TRBJ1-1; 8 bases line up with TRBD1. J gave up 6 bases and V 8 bases, and 14 bases lay outside the gene matches. CDR3 length equals 15 residues. Per the germline V gene, CDR1 is LNHDA and CDR2 is SQIVND (reference sequence). This chain's CDR3 is CASCDRGRQGSEAFF. Written as DNA, the CDR3 is TGTGCCAGTTGCGACAGGGGCCGGCAGGGGTCTGAAGCTTTCTTT.